This note documents a single T cell receptor (beta chain) sequence. The sample is drawn from a study of shared clonotypes between healthy human individuals. Naivety among CD8 cells was defined by CD45RO negativity and positive CCR7 selection, thereby excluding terminally differentiated effector memory CD45RA+ cells. Assay runs were performed at deep level. Sequencing was performed with immunoSEQ multiplex PCR; in TCRdb, only in-frame clones are kept and a portion is missing. Of over 2,000,000 clones in the sample, around 93% were seen once. This clonotype originated in a young man in good health. Some clones in this sample may be carry-over from other donors' samples. Material: naive CD8+ T cells from PBMCs.

This chain's CDR3 is CASSLATSLNEQFF. CDR3 DNA sequence: TGTGCCAGCAGCTTAGCGACTAGTCTCAATGAGCAGTTCTTC. The chain carries TRBV7-9 and TRBJ2-1; possibly TRBD2 for D (6 bases). The CDR3 contains 14 residues. V lost 0 bases and J lost 6, with 9 bases in between. CDR1 and CDR2 (germline): SEHNR, FQNEAQ (reference sequence).